The rows below give T cell receptor beta chains drawn from one sample of a study of blood T cell repertoires in COVID-19. Assay: immunoSEQ multiplex PCR; the TCRdb copy retains only in-frame clones and omits some. The table has 60,000 to 65,000 clones, 80% to 85% seen once. The specimen was peripheral blood. The receptor source for this set is a man aged 55 to 70 with COVID-19, enrolled during active disease. Each CDR3 is given with its conserved first and last residue. Fields, in order: D gene, clone size, J gene, V gene, CDR3 DNA, CDR3 protein. A D gene is named only where the DNA matches it firmly. Clone size is stated in some rows and not others, as once, few, many or a class when expanded.

>NA|NA|TRBJ1-5|TRBV12-5
TGTGCTAGTGCCCCCCTCGGCGGGCAGCCCCAGCATTTT
CASAPLGGQPQHF
>NA|NA|TRBJ1-1|TRBV27
TGTGCCAGCAGTACACAGGGAGCTCAAGCTTTCTTT
CASSTQGAQAFF
>NA|NA|TRBJ1-2|TRBV3-1/TRBV3-2
TGTGCCAGCAGCCCGCCCCAGGGGTATTATGGCTACACCTTC
CASSPPQGYYGYTF
>TRBD2|NA|TRBJ2-7|TRBV30
TGTGCCAGACGGGGGGACTACTCCTACGAGCAGTACTTC
CARRGDYSYEQYF
>NA|NA|TRBJ1-3|TRBV2
TGTGCCAGACAGATGAGCTCTGGAAACACCATATATTTT
CARQMSSGNTIYF
>NA|once|TRBJ1-5|TRBV28
TGTGCCAGCAGTTTGGAGGCCCTTAGCTTACCCCAGCATTTT
CASSLEALSLPQHF
>TRBD1|once|TRBJ1-4|TRBV15
TGTGCCACCAGCCGCGCGACAGGGGGCTTTAATGAAAAACTGTTTTTT
CATSRATGGFNEKLFF
>TRBD1|once|TRBJ2-7|TRBV25-1
TGTGCCAGCAGTGAAAGGAGGGACAGGGGGAGGAACGAGCAGTACTTC
CASSERRDRGRNEQYF
>NA|NA|TRBJ2-7|TRBV27
TGTGCCAGCAGTTTAGGGTGGACAACCAGCTCCTACGAGCAGTACTTC
CASSLGWTTSSYEQYF
>TRBD1|NA|TRBJ1-1|TRBV28
TGTGCCAGCAGTTTATGGGGGACAGGGACTGAAGCTTTCTTT
CASSLWGTGTEAFF
>TRBD1|NA|TRBJ1-2|TRBV7-3
TGTGCCAGCAGCCCGGGACAGGGGTTCTATGGCTACACCTTC
CASSPGQGFYGYTF
>NA|NA|TRBJ2-7|TRBV18
TGTGCCAGCTCACAAGCGGAGGCCTACGAGCAGTACTTC
CASSQAEAYEQYF
>NA|NA|TRBJ1-5|TRBV4-1
TGCGCCAGCAGCCAAGACCGTAGCAATCAGCCCCAGCATTTT
CASSQDRSNQPQHF
>TRBD1|NA|TRBJ1-2|TRBV24-1
TGTGCCACCAGTGATTCGGGCAGGGGGTTTTATGGCTACACCTTC
CATSDSGRGFYGYTF
>NA|NA|TRBJ1-4|TRBV19
TGTGCCAGTAGTATAACCAACAGGCTCGGTGAAAAACTGTTTTTT
CASSITNRLGEKLFF
>TRBD2|NA|TRBJ2-3|TRBV7-9
TGTGCCAGCAGCACTGAACTAGCGTCTACAGATACGCAGTATTTT
CASSTELASTDTQYF
>NA|few|TRBJ1-6|TRBV14
TGTGCCAGCAGTAAACCGGGACACAGTAATTCACCCCTCCACTTT
CASSKPGHSNSPLHF
>NA|NA|TRBJ2-1|TRBV9
TGTGCCAGCAGCGACCGGACTACCTTAGGGAATGAGCAGTTCTTC
CASSDRTTLGNEQFF
>NA|many|TRBJ1-6|TRBV7-9
TGTGCCAGCAGCCCAGGAGGTGGTATGGGGAATTCACCCCTCCACTTT
CASSPGGGMGNSPLHF
>NA|NA|TRBJ1-6|TRBV3-1/TRBV3-2
TGTGCCAGCAGCCAAGTGAGCTATAATTCACCCCTCCACTTT
CASSQVSYNSPLHF
>NA|NA|TRBJ1-2|TRBV3-1/TRBV3-2
TGTGCCAGCAGCCAATATCAGGGGTGGGAAAATGGCTACACCTTC
CASSQYQGWENGYTF
>TRBD2|once|TRBJ2-1|TRBV2
TGTGCCAGCAGTGGGCGCCAGCGAGCGGGAGGGCGGCGAGGGGCCGAGCAGTTCTTC
CASSGRQRAGGRRGAEQFF
>TRBD1|NA|TRBJ2-7|TRBV19
TGTGCCAGTAGTGAGGACAGGGGCGATCTACGCGAGCAGTACTTC
CASSEDRGDLREQYF
>NA|NA|TRBJ1-5|TRBV2
TGTGCCAGCAGTGGGGGGGGGCACGGCAATCAGCCCCAGCATTTT
CASSGGGHGNQPQHF
>NA|few|TRBJ1-1|TRBV7-2
TGTGCCAGCAGTCGGACTCCACCCACTGAAGCTTTCTTT
CASSRTPPTEAFF
>TRBD2|NA|TRBJ2-2|TRBV10-3
TGTGCCATCCAATCGCGACTAGCGGGGGAGGGCGGGGAGCTGTTTTTT
CAIQSRLAGEGGELFF
>NA|NA|TRBJ2-7|TRBV28
TGTGCCAGCAGCAATGACGGGGGCTCCTACGAGCAGTACTTC
CASSNDGGSYEQYF
>NA|NA|TRBJ2-3|TRBV15
TGTGCCACCAGCTCCCGCCTCCGTCGGGGCACAGATACGCAGTATTTT
CATSSRLRRGTDTQYF
>TRBD2|NA|TRBJ2-7|TRBV4-2
TGTGCCAGCAGCCAAGATCTTGGGGTAGCGGGAGGGCCGCTGGAGCAGTACTTC
CASSQDLGVAGGPLEQYF
>NA|NA|TRBJ1-3|TRBV6-5
TGTGCCAGCAGTTTGGTCCCCGGGGGATCTGGAAACACCATATATTTT
CASSLVPGGSGNTIYF
>TRBD1|once|TRBJ2-2|TRBV5-1
TGCGCCAGCAGCCTCGGACAGGGGGGCAACGGGGAGCTGTTTTTT
CASSLGQGGNGELFF
>NA|NA|TRBJ1-1|TRBV3-1/TRBV3-2
TGTGCCAGCAGCCTAGTGGGCAAGAACACTGAAGCTTTCTTT
CASSLVGKNTEAFF
>TRBD2|NA|TRBJ2-1|TRBV19
TGTGCCAGTAGTAGGTTAGCGGGAACAATGGACAATGAGCAGTTCTTC
CASSRLAGTMDNEQFF
>NA|NA|TRBJ1-4|TRBV29-1
TGCAGCGTTGGTCATGACTTATTTAATGAAAAACTGTTTTTT
CSVGHDLFNEKLFF
>TRBD2|NA|TRBJ2-7|TRBV6-5
TGTGCCAGCCGGACTAGCGGGTCCCCGGAGACTTTC
CASRTSGSPETF
>NA|NA|TRBJ2-2|TRBV5-1
TGCGCCAGCAGCTTGAGCAGGGGAGTACCCGGGGAGCTGTTTTTT
CASSLSRGVPGELFF
>TRBD1|NA|TRBJ1-2|TRBV28
TGTGCCAGCAGTCAGACAGGGTCTGGCTATGGCTACACCTTC
CASSQTGSGYGYTF
>NA|NA|TRBJ1-5|TRBV24-1
TGTGCCACCAGGGGGGCGGAGGAGCCCCAGCATTTT
CATRGAEEPQHF
>TRBD2|NA|TRBJ2-2|TRBV27
TGTGCCAGCAGTTTATCTCCCCAGTGGGGGGGGAACACCGGGGAGCTGTTTTTT
CASSLSPQWGGNTGELFF
>TRBD2|NA|TRBJ2-5|TRBV19
TGTGCCAGTAGTATGACGGGAGGGCGGGAGACCCAGTACTTC
CASSMTGGRETQYF
>TRBD1|NA|TRBJ1-5|TRBV5-1
TGCGCCAGCAGCTTACAGGGGGCTGTCGATCAGCCCCAGCATTTT
CASSLQGAVDQPQHF